The 29 T cell receptor beta chains reported below all come from one sample, sequenced in a study of control samples from healthy donors and cancer patients. Assay used: immunoSEQ multiplex PCR; TCRdb lists only in-frame clones, some missing. Among around 150,000 clones listed, 70% to 90% were seen once. Sequenced input: blood. These receptors were collected from a man aged 25 to 40 in good health.

The V call is TRBV5-6, the J call TRBJ1-1; unclear D gene. Germline V gene data show CDR1 as SGHDT and CDR2 as YYEEEE. CDR3 length: 14 residues. V shed 1 base and J shed 7 bases, with 14 bases lying between them. The CDR3: CASSLSNNKNEAFF. The CDR3 region has the DNA TGTGCCAGCAGCTTGTCGAACAATAAAAATGAAGCTTTCTTT. The full variable domain, rest sourced from reference TRBV5-6 and TRBJ1-1, is DAGVTQSPTHLIKTRGQQVTLRCSPKSGHDTVSWYQQALGQGPQFIFQYYEEEERQRGNFPDRFSGHQFPNYSSELNVNALLLGDSALYLCASSLSNNKNEAFFGQGTRLTVV.

This chain links TRBV27 with TRBJ1-6; D is undetermined. V gave up 3 bases and J gave up 7 bases, with 4 bases separating them. Germline values: CDR1 MNHEY, CDR2 SMNVEV (reference sequence). The CDR3 totals 12 residues. The CDR3: CASSFVNSPLHF. The CDR3 DNA reads TGTGCCAGCAGTTTTGTGAATTCACCCCTCCACTTT.

The chain employs TRBV10-3 and TRBJ2-3; 10 nucleotides agree with TRBD1. CDR3 length equals 17 residues. The germline V gene has CDR1 ENHRY and CDR2 SYGVKD. The ends lost 4 bases at V and 6 bases at J; junction bases unmatched: 13. The CDR3 spells CAISGTYRDRGGDTQYF. The DNA of the CDR3 is TGTGCCATCAGTGGAACTTACCGGGACAGGGGAGGGGATACGCAGTATTTT.

This CDR3 is CASSINNSYNEQFF. For the CDR3, the DNA is TGTGCCAGCAGTATTAATAACTCCTACAATGAGCAGTTCTTC. The rearrangement uses TRBV6-8 and TRBJ2-1, with D unresolved. The CDR3 sequence is 14 residues long. Germline V gene sequence: CDR1 MNHGY, CDR2 SAAAGT. V was shortened by 5 bases and J by 0 bases, with 8 bases between the two germline ends.

The chain employs TRBV6-2 or TRBV6-3 and TRBJ2-7; TRBD2 matches 13 bases. Germline V gives CDR1 MNHEY, CDR2 SVGEGT. The CDR3 totals 17 residues. The J segment lost 3 bases and the V segment lost 0 bases, leaving 5 bases of the junction unmatched. CDR3 in amino acids: CASSYSETSGGIYEQYF. The CDR3 DNA is TGTGCCAGCAGTTACTCCGAGACTAGCGGGGGGATCTACGAGCAGTACTTC.

This clone has only one observation. The rearrangement uses TRBV29-1 and TRBJ2-1; 8 bases agree with TRBD1. The germline CDR1 and CDR2 sequences are SQVTM and ANQGSEA. V lost 3 bases, J lost 5 bases, and 3 bases stayed unmatched. The CDR3 spans 13 residues. CDR3 bases: TGCAGCGTTGAGGGGACAGGCGACAATGAGCAGTTCTTC. Translation gives CSVEGTGDNEQFF.

This clone appeared a few times. The chain combines TRBV27 with TRBJ2-7; the match to TRBD1 covers 7 bases. Germline CDR1 and CDR2: MNHEY and SMNVEV (reference sequence). J gave up 5 bases and V 5 bases, and 9 bases lay outside the gene matches. This CDR3 has 14 residues. The CDR3 sequence is CASSLPGQQHEQYF. CDR3 DNA: TGTGCCAGCAGTCTACCGGGACAGCAACACGAGCAGTACTTC.

The sample holds one count of this clone. CDR3 protein: CASRETANYGYTF. CDR3 nucleotide sequence: TGTGCCAGCAGGGAGACAGCGAACTATGGCTACACCTTC. The rearrangement links TRBV6-5 to TRBJ1-2, with TRBD1 as a possible D gene (5 bases). Looked up from germline, CDR1 is MNHEY and CDR2 is SVGAGI. The CDR3 runs to 13 residues. The V gene lost 6 bases and the J gene lost 2 bases, with 10 bases spanning the gap.

V gene TRBV28 combines with J gene TRBJ1-1; D gene uncertain. Trimming shortened V by 2 bases and J by 1 base, and 8 bases separated the two germline ends. Germline-derived CDR1 and CDR2 are MDHEN and SYDVKM. The CDR3 is made up of 14 amino acids. CDR3 bases: TGTGCCAGCAGTTTACAATGGGGGAACACTGAAGCTTTCTTT. It encodes CASSLQWGNTEAFF.

This clone was seen only once. The chain has TRBV7-2 and TRBJ1-1, with no clear D. CDR1 SGHTA and CDR2 FQGNSA come from the germline V gene. Trimming removed 6 bases from V and 3 bases from J, with 11 bases in between. This CDR3 is 13 amino acids long. The CDR3 DNA reads as TGTGCCAGCAGTCTTGCAGAGGACACTGAAGCTTTCTTT. Its translation is CASSLAEDTEAFF.

The gene calls are TRBV4-2 and TRBJ2-5; D possibly corresponds to TRBD2 (6 bases). The germline V and J ends were trimmed by 3 bases and 4 bases, with 15 bases remaining between them. Germline loops: CDR1 LGHNA, CDR2 YNFKEQ. The CDR3 runs to 15 residues. CDR3 amino acids: CASSQTIGGRETQYF. The CDR3 DNA reads as TGTGCCAGCAGCCAGACAATTGGGGGGAGAGAGACCCAGTACTTC.

About this clone: This CDR3 is also generated by other DNA sequences in the sample. The CDR3 loop is CASSFLQETQYF. The DNA of the CDR3 is TGTGCCAGCAGCTTCCTACAAGAGACCCAGTACTTC. The V gene is TRBV7-8, the J gene TRBJ2-5; no firm D call. Germline loops: CDR1 SGHVS, CDR2 FQNEAQ. The CDR3 loop spans 12 amino acids. V was clipped by 3 bases and J by 2 bases, with 4 bases between them.

The chain recombines TRBV5-6 with TRBJ2-7, with 7 nucleotides matching TRBD2. CDR1 SGHDT and CDR2 YYEEEE come from the germline V gene. CDR3 length: 14 amino acids. The junction had 5 bases not matched to a gene; V was cut back by 3 bases and J by 2 bases. The CDR3 spells CASSSYGGTYEQYF. CDR3 nucleotides: TGTGCCAGCAGCTCATACGGGGGGACCTACGAGCAGTACTTC.

The rearrangement uses TRBV3-1 (or the pseudogene TRBV3-2) and TRBJ2-7; tentatively, D is TRBD1 (6 bases). Trimming left V 1 base short and J 4 bases short, with 14 bases between. CDR1 is LGHDT and CDR2 is YNNKEL in the germline V gene (reference sequence). CDR3 length: 15 amino acids. The DNA of the CDR3 is TGTGCCAGCAGCCAAGGGGCAGGGACATCATACGAGCAGTACTTC. Its translation is CASSQGAGTSYEQYF.

The chain is built from TRBV4-3 and TRBJ1-6; D gene unclear. V dropped 6 bases and J dropped 14 bases, with 26 bases sitting between them. The CDR3 loop spans 16 amino acids. Germline loops: CDR1 LGHNA, CDR2 YSLEER. CDR3 protein: CASRKDVWTREDTLHF. CDR3 DNA sequence: TGCGCCAGCAGGAAAGACGTCTGGACCAGAGAAGATACCCTCCACTTT.

The chain uses TRBV19 and TRBJ1-1; no reliable D call. Germline V gives CDR1 LNHDA, CDR2 SQIVND (reference sequence). The CDR3 runs 11 residues. Trimming removed 6 bases from V and 10 bases from J, with 12 bases in between. The CDR3 here is CASRGSSLAFF. CDR3 coding DNA: TGTGCCAGTAGAGGGAGTTCGTTAGCTTTCTTT.

This rearrangement joins TRBV5-4 to TRBJ1-2, with TRBD1 matching 8 bases. Germline-derived CDR1 and CDR2 are SGHNT and YYREEE (reference sequence). The CDR3 is 14 residues long. V lost 4 bases to trimming and J lost 8 bases; unmatched junction nucleotides: 10. CDR3 sequence: CASSMDRVSEGYTF. CDR3 bases: TGTGCCAGCAGCATGGACAGGGTCTCGGAGGGCTACACCTTC.

This CDR3 reads CASSQDWRGANEKLFF. CDR3 bases: TGTGCCAGCAGCCAAGATTGGAGGGGGGCTAATGAAAAACTGTTTTTT. The rearrangement joins TRBV4-2 to TRBJ1-4; a weak D match, TRBD1 (6 bases). The CDR3 length is 16 residues. Germline lookup yields CDR1 LGHNA and CDR2 YNFKEQ. Trimming stripped 0 bases from V and 3 bases from J, with 11 bases between.

This sequence joins TRBV28 and TRBJ2-1; 9 bases align to TRBD2. This CDR3 is 15 amino acids long. V trimming: 4 bases; J trimming: 8 bases; junction bases outside the gene matches: 9. The germline V gene has CDR1 MDHEN and CDR2 SYDVKM. Written as DNA, the CDR3 is TGTGCCAGCAGTTCAGGACTAGCGATATTGGATGAGCAGTTCTTC. Amino acids: CASSSGLAILDEQFF. Filled out from reference TRBV28 and TRBJ2-1, the complete variable domain reads DVKVTQSSRYLVKRTGEKVFLECVQDMDHENMFWYRQDPGLGLRLIYFSYDVKMKEKGDIPEGYSVSREKKERFSLILESASTNQTSMYLCASSSGLAILDEQFFGPGTRLTVL.

V usage is TRBV5-1 and J usage is TRBJ2-2; no clear D. Trimming took off 8 bases at V and 4 bases at J, with 9 bases between the two ends. CDR1 is SGHRS, CDR2 YFSETQ, per germline. The CDR3 spans 12 residues. The chain's CDR3 is CASSDPTGELFF. As DNA, the CDR3 is TGCGCCAGTTCCGACCCCACCGGGGAGCTGTTTTTT.

This rearrangement joins TRBV20-1 to TRBJ2-3, with a tentative D call TRBD2 (5 bases). This CDR3 comprises 15 residues. The V end lost 3 bases, the J end lost 2 bases, and 15 bases lay between the germline ends. Germline values: CDR1 DFQATT, CDR2 SNEGSKA (reference sequence). This CDR3 reads CSASSPGSSTDTQYF. Here the CDR3 DNA reads TGCAGTGCTAGTAGCCCGGGGTCGTCCACAGATACGCAGTATTTT.

The chain joins TRBV7-2 to TRBJ1-2; TRBD1 matches at 7 bases. The CDR3 spans 13 residues. CDR1 and CDR2 from the germline V gene are SGHTA and FQGNSA. The J segment lost 3 bases and the V segment lost 5 bases, leaving 3 bases of the junction unmatched. The CDR3 protein is CASSLDRDYGYTF. The DNA for the CDR3 is TGTGCCAGCAGCCTTGACAGGGACTATGGCTACACCTTC.

This chain uses TRBV5-1 with TRBJ2-1; no definite D call. Between the trimmed V and J ends, which lost 4 bases and 0 bases, there was a span of 14 bases. Germline CDR1 SGHRS, CDR2 YFSETQ. CDR3 length: 16 residues. The DNA for the CDR3 is TGCGCCAGCAGCGATCGCGGACCTCCCTCCTACAATGAGCAGTTCTTC. It is translated as CASSDRGPPSYNEQFF.

The gene calls are TRBV7-6 and TRBJ2-1, with a tentative D call TRBD2 (5 bases). V was clipped by 3 bases and J by 2 bases, with 11 bases between them. The CDR3 runs 15 residues. Germline lookup yields CDR1 SGHVS and CDR2 FNYEAQ. This CDR3 is CASSLRGGPYNEQFF. The CDR3 DNA sequence: TGTGCCAGCAGCTTGCGAGGCGGGCCCTACAATGAGCAGTTCTTC.

J is TRBJ2-1 and V is TRBV4-1; D not resolved. With 2 bases removed from V and 6 bases from J, the gap between germline ends came to 14 bases. Germline CDR1 is MGHRA and CDR2 is YSYEKL. This CDR3 has 15 amino acids. This CDR3 reads CASSQIADGFNEQFF. Written as DNA, the CDR3 is TGCGCCAGCAGCCAAATCGCGGACGGATTCAATGAGCAGTTCTTC.

The chain recombines TRBV4-2 with TRBJ1-5; possibly TRBD1 for D (5 bases). The germline V and J ends were trimmed by 1 base and 7 bases, with 23 bases remaining between them. The CDR3 totals 18 residues. Looked up from germline, CDR1 is LGHNA and CDR2 is YNFKEQ. Written as DNA, the CDR3 is TGTGCCAGCAGCCAAGGGCCCGGGGCTACCGGAATGAGGCAGCCCCAGCATTTT. It codes for CASSQGPGATGMRQPQHF.

The chain carries TRBV7-6 and TRBJ2-1, with TRBD1 matching 10 bases. CDR1 and CDR2 from the germline V gene are SGHVS and FNYEAQ. With 4 bases clipped from V and 7 bases from J, the junction kept 13 bases outside the gene matches. The CDR3 has 17 residues. CDR3 in amino acids: CASSSLPRDRGGNEQFF. In DNA form, the CDR3 reads TGTGCCAGCAGCTCCCTCCCCCGGGACAGGGGTGGGAATGAGCAGTTCTTC.

This sequence joins TRBV24-1 and TRBJ1-1; a weak D match, TRBD1 (5 bases). Trimming cost V 4 bases and J 3 bases, with 14 bases left between them. From germline, CDR1 is KGHDR and CDR2 SFDVKD. This CDR3 has 15 amino acids. CDR3 sequence reads: CATSDETELDTEAFF. The CDR3 bases are TGTGCCACCAGTGACGAGACAGAGTTGGACACTGAAGCTTTCTTT.

This clone was counted only a few times. V and J are TRBV18 and TRBJ2-7; no clear D gene. Trimming removed 6 bases from V and 1 base from J, with 7 bases in between. Germline V gives CDR1 KGHSH, CDR2 LQKENI. The CDR3 consists of 12 residues. The CDR3 protein is CASSRLSYEQYF. CDR3 DNA sequence: TGTGCCAGCTCTAGACTGTCCTACGAGCAGTACTTC.